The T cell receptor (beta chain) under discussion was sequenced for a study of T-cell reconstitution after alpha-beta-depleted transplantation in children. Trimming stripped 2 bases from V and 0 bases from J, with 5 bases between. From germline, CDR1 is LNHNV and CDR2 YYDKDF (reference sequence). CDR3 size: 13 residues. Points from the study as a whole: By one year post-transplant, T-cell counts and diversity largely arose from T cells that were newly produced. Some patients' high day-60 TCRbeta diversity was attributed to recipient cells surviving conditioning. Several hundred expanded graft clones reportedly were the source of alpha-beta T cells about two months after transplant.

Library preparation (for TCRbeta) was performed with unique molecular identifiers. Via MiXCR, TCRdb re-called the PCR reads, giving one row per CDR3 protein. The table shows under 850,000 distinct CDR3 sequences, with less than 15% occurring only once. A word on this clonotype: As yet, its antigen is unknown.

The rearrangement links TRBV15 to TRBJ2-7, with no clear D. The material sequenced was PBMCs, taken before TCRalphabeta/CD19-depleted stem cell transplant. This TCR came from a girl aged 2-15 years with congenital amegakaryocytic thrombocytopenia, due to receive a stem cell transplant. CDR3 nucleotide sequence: TGTGCCACCAGCAGAACACCCTCCTACGAGCAGTACTTC. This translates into CATSRTPSYEQYF.